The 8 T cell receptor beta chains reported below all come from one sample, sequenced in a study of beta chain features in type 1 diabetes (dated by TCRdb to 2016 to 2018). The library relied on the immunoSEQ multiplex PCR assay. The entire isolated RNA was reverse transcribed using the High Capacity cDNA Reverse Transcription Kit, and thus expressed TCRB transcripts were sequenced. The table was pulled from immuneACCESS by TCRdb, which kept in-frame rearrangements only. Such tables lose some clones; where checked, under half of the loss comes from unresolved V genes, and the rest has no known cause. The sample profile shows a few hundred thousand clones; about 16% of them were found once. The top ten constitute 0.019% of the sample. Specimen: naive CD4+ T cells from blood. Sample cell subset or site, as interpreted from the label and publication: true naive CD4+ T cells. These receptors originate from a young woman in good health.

CDR3 region: CASSGSPISTSEQYF. The CDR3, as DNA: TGTGCCAGCAGTGGATCCCCTATCTCTACGAGCGAGCAGTACTTC. The chain combines TRBV25-1 with TRBJ2-7; D not certain. Germline-derived CDR1 and CDR2 are MGHDK and SYGVNS. This CDR3 has 15 amino acids. Deletions cut 4 bases from V and 6 bases from J, with 19 bases between.

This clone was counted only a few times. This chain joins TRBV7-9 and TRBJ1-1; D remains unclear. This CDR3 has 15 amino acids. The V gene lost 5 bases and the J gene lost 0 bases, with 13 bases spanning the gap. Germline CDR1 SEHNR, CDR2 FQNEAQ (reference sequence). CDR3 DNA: TGTGCCAGCAGCGCCACGAACAGACTGAACACTGAAGCTTTCTTT. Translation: CASSATNRLNTEAFF.

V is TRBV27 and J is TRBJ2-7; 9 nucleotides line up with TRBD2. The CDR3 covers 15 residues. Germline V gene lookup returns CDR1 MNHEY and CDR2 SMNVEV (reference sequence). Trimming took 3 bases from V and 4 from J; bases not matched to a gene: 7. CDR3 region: CASSLGSTSGYEQYF. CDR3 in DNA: TGTGCCAGCAGTTTGGGCTCGACTAGCGGATACGAGCAGTACTTC.

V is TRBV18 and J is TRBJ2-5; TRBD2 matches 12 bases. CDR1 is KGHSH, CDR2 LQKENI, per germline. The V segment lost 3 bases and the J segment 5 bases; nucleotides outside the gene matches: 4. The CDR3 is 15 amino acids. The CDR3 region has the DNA TGTGCCAGCTCACCGTCGACTAGCGGGAGTGAGACCCAGTACTTC. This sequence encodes CASSPSTSGSETQYF.

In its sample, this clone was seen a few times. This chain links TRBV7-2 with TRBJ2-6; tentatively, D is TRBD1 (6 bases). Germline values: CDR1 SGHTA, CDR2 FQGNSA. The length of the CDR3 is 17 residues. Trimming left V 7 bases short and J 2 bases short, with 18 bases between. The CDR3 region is CASITTRQVAGANVLTF. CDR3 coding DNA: TGTGCCAGCATCACGACGAGACAGGTTGCTGGGGCCAACGTCCTGACTTTC.

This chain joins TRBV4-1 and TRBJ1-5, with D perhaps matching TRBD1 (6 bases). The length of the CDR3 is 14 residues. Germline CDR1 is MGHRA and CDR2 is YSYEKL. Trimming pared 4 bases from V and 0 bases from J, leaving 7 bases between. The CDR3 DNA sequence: TGCGCCAGCAGCCGAGGGGGTAGCAATCAGCCCCAGCATTTT. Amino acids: CASSRGGSNQPQHF.

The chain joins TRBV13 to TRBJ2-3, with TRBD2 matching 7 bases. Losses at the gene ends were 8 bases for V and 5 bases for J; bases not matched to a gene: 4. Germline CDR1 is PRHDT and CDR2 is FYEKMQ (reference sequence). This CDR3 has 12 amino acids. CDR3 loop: CASRASGDTQYF. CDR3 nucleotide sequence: TGTGCCAGCCGGGCTAGCGGAGATACGCAGTATTTT.

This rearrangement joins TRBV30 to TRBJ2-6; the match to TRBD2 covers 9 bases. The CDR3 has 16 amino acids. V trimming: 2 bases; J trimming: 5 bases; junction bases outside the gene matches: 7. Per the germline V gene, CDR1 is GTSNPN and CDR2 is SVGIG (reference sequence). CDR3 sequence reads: CAWSHSGRSWANVLTF. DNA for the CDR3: TGTGCCTGGAGTCACAGCGGGAGGTCATGGGCCAACGTCCTGACTTTC.